These 5 T cell receptor beta chains came from one sample sequenced in a study of vaccination and CD4 T cells after COVID-19. Treatment indicated: roughly 10-day PBMC culture with coronavirus spike peptide pools or control peptides (ViraFEST assay). Unexposed donor CD4+ T cells predated the COVID-19 pandemic, collected 2011-2018. These receptors' targets are unknown. An Oncomine TCR Beta short-read assay was used to sequence the DNA from cultured CD4+ T cells. TCRdb analysed the PCR reads with MiXCR anew, one entry per CDR3 protein. The sample records 6,900 or so distinct CDR3 sequences, over 50% being singletons. The specimen sequenced was CD4+ T cells from blood, cultured in vitro. These receptors were collected from a human donor in good health.

This clonotype was seen only a few times. The rearrangement joins TRBV20-1 to TRBJ2-2; no definite D call. CDR3 length: 12 amino acids. The V gene's germline CDR1 is DFQATT and CDR2 SNEGSKA (reference sequence). CDR3 region: CASSGWTGELFF. The CDR3 DNA reads as TGCGCCAGCAGTGGGTGGACCGGGGAGCTGTTTTTT.

V is TRBV27 and J is TRBJ1-6; 8 nucleotides match TRBD1. This CDR3 is 14 amino acids long. V lost 5 bases, J lost 10 bases, and 7 bases stayed unmatched. Per the germline V gene, CDR1 is MNHEY and CDR2 is SMNVEV (reference sequence). The CDR3 coding sequence is TGTGCCAGCAGTGCGACAGGGGAAGGATCACCCCTCCACTTT. Translating gives CASSATGEGSPLHF.

This clonotype was seen a handful of times. The chain employs TRBV2 and TRBJ1-3; D possibly corresponds to TRBD1 (5 bases). V lost 6 bases and J 0 bases, leaving 6 bases between the germline ends. CDR1 and CDR2 from the germline V gene are SNHLY and FYNNEI. The CDR3 is 13 amino acids. The CDR3 loop is CASRGDSGNTIYF. DNA for the CDR3: TGTGCCAGCAGAGGGGACTCTGGAAACACCATATATTTT.

This clonotype has a handful of counts. CDR3 sequence (DNA): TGTGCCAGCAGCCCGAGTCGAGGACTTCGGGCTTTCTTT. Translating it yields CASSPSRGLRAFF. This chain joins TRBV6-4 and TRBJ1-1; D is ambiguous. This CDR3 region has 13 residues. Trimming left V 6 bases short and J 11 bases short, with 19 bases between. Germline CDR1 reads MRHNA; CDR2 reads SNTAGT.

The CDR3 spells CASSPRTSGETQYF. DNA of the CDR3: TGTGCCAGCTCACCGAGGACTAGCGGGGAGACCCAGTACTTC. The J gene is TRBJ2-5, the V gene TRBV18, with 11 bases fitting TRBD2. This CDR3 contains 14 residues. Germline CDR1 reads KGHSH; CDR2 reads LQKENI. V was pared by 3 bases and J by 5 bases, with 2 bases of the junction left unmatched.